A selection of T cell receptor beta chains follows, all from one sample in a study of shared clonotypes between healthy human individuals. TCRdb's copy holds only in-frame clones and misses some; the assay was immunoSEQ multiplex PCR. Counted here are more than 1,200,000 clones, 98% occurring once; the ten biggest clones make up 0.36%. The sequencing input was naive CD4+ T cells sorted from blood. These receptors were taken from a man aged 25 to 40 in good health. CDR3s include the opening cysteine and the closing phenylalanine or tryptophan. D genes are given only for firm matches.

v_gene	d_gene	j_gene	CDR3aa
TRBV7-2	.	TRBJ2-1	CASSTLGGGEDNEQFF
TRBV2	TRBD2	TRBJ2-3	CASLRGAGNGGDTQYF
TRBV2	.	TRBJ1-2	CASSALTGLVPFGYTF
TRBV18	.	TRBJ2-3	CASSPLSLADTQYF
TRBV28	TRBD2	TRBJ2-3	CASKRGGSLADTQYF
TRBV5-1	.	TRBJ1-2	CASSLAGAGPAYGYTF
TRBV10-3	TRBD2	TRBJ2-7	CAISENSGRGSYEQYF
TRBV7-9	.	TRBJ2-3	CASSLGVLGTDTQYF
TRBV5-1	TRBD1	TRBJ2-7	CASSPGQGQEQYF
TRBV19	.	TRBJ2-7	CASSIRLSVPYEQYF
TRBV30	.	TRBJ2-5	CAWSVLTGAGTQYF
TRBV5-4	.	TRBJ2-4	CASSVTGVQNIQYF
TRBV13	TRBD2	TRBJ2-7	CASSLGGLAGAEQYF
TRBV28	TRBD1	TRBJ2-1	CASRPRQGPYYNEQFF
TRBV5-1	.	TRBJ2-7	CASSLTGTHEQYF
TRBV18	TRBD1	TRBJ1-4	CASSPGQGFSNEKLFF
TRBV4-1	TRBD1	TRBJ1-5	CASSQVTGVFIGNQPQHF
TRBV18	TRBD1	TRBJ2-6	CASSPRDRGLGANVLTF
TRBV4-1	.	TRBJ1-2	CASSQARTAKNYGYTF